Reported below is one T cell receptor (beta chain). The sample originates from a study of shared clonotypes between healthy human individuals. This CDR3 has 15 residues. V dropped 8 bases and J dropped 3; count of bases not matched to a gene: 7. Germline CDR1 is LGHNA and CDR2 is YSLEER. Some clones are missing from TCRdb's copy, which holds only in-frame ones; the method was immunoSEQ multiplex PCR. The sample comprises fewer than 850,000 clones, about 90% of which are singletons, and about 34% rests with the top ten. The chain joins TRBV4-3 to TRBJ2-1; 10 nucleotides align to TRBD2. The source material was memory CD8+ T cells from PBMCs. Sample subset: CD45RO+ cells pooled with CCR7-negative TemRA cells. This clonotype was sampled from a man younger than 30 in good health. Some clones in this sample may be carry-over from other donors' samples. Here the CDR3 reads CASALGLAVYNEQFF. CDR3 bases: TGCGCCAGCGCCCTCGGACTAGCGGTCTACAATGAGCAGTTCTTC.